The 31 T cell receptor beta chains below come from one sample, sequenced in a study of molecular identifiers for immune sequencing clone quantification. Via MiXCR, TCRdb re-called the PCR reads, giving one row per CDR3 protein. In the table there are about 640,000 distinct CDR3 sequences, about 20% of which are singletons. The specimen was naive CD8+ T cells from blood, with Jurkat cell RNA spiked in. The subset was: FACS-sorted CD8+CD4-CCR7+CD45RA+ naive T cells. These receptors were collected from a human donor in good health. Some libraries in this study had Jurkat cell RNA spiked in.

A few counts support this clonotype. The chain joins TRBV27 to TRBJ2-1; 9 bases are a match to TRBD1. CDR1 and CDR2 (germline): MNHEY, SMNVEV (reference sequence). This CDR3 spans 15 amino acids. V was pared by 5 bases and J by 6 bases, with 8 bases of the junction left unmatched. CDR3: CASSPGQGSSNEQFF. The CDR3 DNA reads TGTGCCAGCAGTCCGGGACAGGGTTCATCCAATGAGCAGTTCTTC.

A note on this clonotype: The conserved closing phenylalanine or tryptophan is absent in this CDR3, likely reflecting a read error. The chain combines TRBV6-5 with TRBJ1-5; D is possibly TRBD1 (5 bases). Trimming removed 5 bases at V and 4 bases at J, with 12 bases between. Per germline, CDR1 MNHEY and CDR2 SVGAGI. CDR3 length: 14 residues. The DNA of the CDR3 is TGTGCCAGCAGTCCAGGGTACGGGAATCAGCCCCAGCATTCT. Translating it yields CASSPGYGNQPQHS.

V usage is TRBV4-1 and J usage is TRBJ2-7; maybe TRBD1 (5 bases). CDR1 is MGHRA, CDR2 YSYEKL, per germline. The V end was cut by 0 bases, the J end by 5 bases, with 14 bases between. This CDR3 is 15 amino acids long. CDR3 in DNA: TGCGCCAGCAGCCAAGAGGGGCAGGTCGGGCACGAGCAGTACTTC. Its protein is CASSQEGQVGHEQYF.

In this sample, this clonotype turned up many times. The chain links TRBV6-6 to TRBJ2-7; D is perhaps TRBD2 (7 bases). With 4 bases removed from V and 3 bases from J, the gap between germline ends came to 25 bases. Germline V gives CDR1 MNHNY, CDR2 SVGAGI (reference sequence). The CDR3 consists of 18 residues. The CDR3 region has the DNA TGTGCCAGCAGTTCTACGGACCTTAACAGGGAGGGGTTCTACGAGCAGTACTTC. Its translation is CASSSTDLNREGFYEQYF.

This clonotype was counted many times. V usage is TRBV6-5 and J usage is TRBJ1-4; 8 bases fit TRBD1. Per the germline V gene, CDR1 is MNHEY and CDR2 is SVGAGI. With 0 bases clipped from V and 8 bases from J, the junction kept 5 bases outside the gene matches. The CDR3 length is 15 residues. Here the CDR3 DNA reads TGTGCCAGCAGTTACTCCGGGACAGGACGAGAAAAACTGTTTTTT. Translating gives CASSYSGTGREKLFF.

This clonotype showed up many times. V is TRBV5-1 and J is TRBJ2-3, with 11 bases fitting TRBD2. The length of the CDR3 is 20 residues. Looked up from germline, CDR1 is SGHRS and CDR2 is YFSETQ. The V and J ends lost 4 bases and 2 bases, in that order; junction bases with no gene match: 18. CDR3 nucleotide sequence: TGCGCCAGCAGCCTCGTAATCGCCCCTAGCGGGAGGTCGAACACAGATACGCAGTATTTT. This encodes CASSLVIAPSGRSNTDTQYF.

This clonotype was seen repeatedly, ten times or more. V usage is TRBV5-6 and J usage is TRBJ1-5; 8 bases match TRBD1. V lost 4 bases, J lost 7 bases, and 10 bases stayed unmatched. Germline CDR1 reads SGHDT; CDR2 reads YYEEEE. The length of the CDR3 is 15 residues. The CDR3 loop is CASSPGQASGQPQHF. The CDR3, as DNA: TGTGCCAGCAGCCCGGGACAGGCCTCGGGGCAGCCCCAGCATTTT.

As concerns this clonotype: It may be a read error: a sequence one base away is much more abundant. This chain uses TRBV6-5 with TRBJ1-6; D is unresolved. CDR1 and CDR2 (germline): MNHEY, SVGAGI. CDR3 length: 13 residues. CDR3 DNA sequence: TGTGCCAGCAGTTACTCGATAGGAACACCCCTCCGCTTT. Translation gives CASSYSIGTPLRF.

This clonotype showed up many times. V is TRBV30 and J is TRBJ2-7; tentative D call: TRBD2 (6 bases). Between the trimmed V and J ends, which lost 2 bases and 4 bases, there was a span of 15 bases. Germline V gene lookup returns CDR1 GTSNPN and CDR2 SVGIG (reference sequence). The CDR3 runs to 14 residues. The CDR3 nucleotides read TGTGCCTGGAGTTGGGGAGGACTGAGTTACGAGCAGTACTTC. Its translation: CAWSWGGLSYEQYF.

As concerns this clonotype: At one end, the junction sequence differs from germline, possibly due to a read error. The rearrangement joins TRBV7-6 to TRBJ2-7, with 9 bases identical to TRBD1. CDR1 and CDR2 from the germline V gene are SGHVS and FNYEAQ. The CDR3 sequence is 14 residues long. The CDR3, as DNA: TGTGCCGGCAGCTTAGGGACAGGGACGTACGAGCAGTACTTC. It codes for CAGSLGTGTYEQYF.

The chain links TRBV27 to TRBJ2-5; 8 bases map to TRBD1. CDR3 size: 15 residues. Trimming at V came to 4 bases and at J to 9 bases, leaving 13 bases not matched to a gene. Germline CDR1 and CDR2: MNHEY and SMNVEV (reference sequence). The CDR3 DNA is TGTGCCAGCAGTTATACTGACAGGGGCCCCATGGCCCAGTACTTC. The encoded protein is CASSYTDRGPMAQYF.

Turning to this clonotype: This may arise from a read error, as a much more abundant clone is one base away. CDR3 region: CASSSGSFDTDTRYF. As DNA, the CDR3 is TGCGCCAGCAGCTCCGGCTCCTTTGACACAGATACGCGGTATTTT. The V and J genes are TRBV4-1 and TRBJ2-3, with D hard to call. This CDR3 region has 15 residues. CDR1 is MGHRA and CDR2 is YSYEKL in the germline V gene.

Many counts were recorded for this clonotype. The chain joins TRBV28 to TRBJ1-5, with a tentative D call TRBD1 (5 bases). V lost 1 base and J 6 bases, leaving 10 bases between the germline ends. The CDR3 totals 14 residues. The germline gives CDR1 MDHEN, CDR2 SYDVKM. CDR3 region: CASSLFGAGQPQHF. The CDR3 bases are TGTGCCAGCAGTTTATTCGGGGCTGGTCAGCCCCAGCATTTT.

The chain couples TRBV28 to TRBJ2-7; 7 bases are shared with TRBD1. Germline CDR1 and CDR2: MDHEN and SYDVKM. The CDR3 has 16 amino acids. With V trimmed by 5 bases and J by 6 bases, 16 bases remained unmatched. The CDR3 region has the DNA TGTGCCAGCAGTCCCAGGGGGACACAAATAACCAGCGAGCAGTACTTC. Translating it yields CASSPRGTQITSEQYF. The full variable domain, rest sourced from reference TRBV28 and TRBJ2-7, is DVKVTQSSRYLVKRTGEKVFLECVQDMDHENMFWYRQDPGLGLRLIYFSYDVKMKEKGDIPEGYSVSREKKERFSLILESASTNQTSMYLCASSPRGTQITSEQYFGPGTRLTVT.

The sample holds many counts of this clonotype. The chain is built from TRBV7-2 and TRBJ1-4; no clear D gene. The CDR3 is made up of 17 amino acids. Between the trimmed V and J ends, which lost 1 base and 3 bases, there was a span of 15 bases. Germline loops: CDR1 SGHTA, CDR2 FQGNSA. In DNA form, the CDR3 reads TGTGCCAGCAGCTTAGTGGGCCTAGGGAAAGCTAATGAAAAACTGTTTTTT. Amino acids: CASSLVGLGKANEKLFF.

This clonotype showed up just once. Possible read error: a much larger clone is one base away. The chain joins TRBV30 to TRBJ1-1, with 8 bases matching TRBD1. Per the germline V gene, CDR1 is GTSNPN and CDR2 is SVGIG (reference sequence). Losses at the gene ends were 3 bases for V and 3 bases for J; bases not matched to a gene: 9. The CDR3 contains 15 residues. The CDR3 spells CAWRPGGLTYTEAFF. The CDR3 coding sequence is TGTGCCTGGAGGCCAGGGGGCCTAACCTACACTGAAGCTTTCTTT. Supplemented by reference TRBV30 and TRBJ1-1, the full variable domain reads SQTIHQWPATLVQPVGSPLSLECTVEGTSNPNLYWYRQAAGRGLQLLFYSVGIGQISSEVPQNLSASRPQDRQFILSSKKLLLSDSGFYLCAWRPGGLTYTEAFFGQGTRLTVV.

This clonotype came up a few times. The chain is built from TRBV7-9 and TRBJ2-1; D assignment may be TRBD1 or TRBD2 (7 bases each). Germline V gives CDR1 SEHNR, CDR2 FQNEAQ (reference sequence). This CDR3 has 17 amino acids. Trimming cost V 5 bases and J 9 bases, with 26 bases left between them. CDR3 in amino acids: CASSRHRGDRNFFEQFF. The CDR3 region has the DNA TGTGCCAGCAGCCGACATCGGGGGGACAGAAACTTCTTTGAGCAGTTCTTC.

In regard to this clonotype: A much larger clone differs by one base, so this may be a read error. The chain employs TRBV19 and TRBJ1-4; TRBD1 might be the D (6 bases). Germline V gene lookup returns CDR1 LNHDA and CDR2 SQIVND (reference sequence). CDR3 length: 13 amino acids. CDR3 nucleotide sequence: TGTGCCAGTAGTGGAGAGTGGACAGTTGGCCAGATTTTT. It is translated as CASSGEWTVGQIF.

This clonotype was seen repeatedly, ten times or more. The CDR3 DNA reads TGTGCCAGCAGTTTTGTGGAGAACACTGAAGCTTTCTTT. Its translation: CASSFVENTEAFF. The genes are TRBV12-3 or TRBV12-4 and TRBJ1-1; no firm D call. The CDR3 runs to 13 residues. V was trimmed by 3 bases and J by 1 base, leaving 6 bases between them.

This clonotype was seen ten or more times. The chain recombines TRBV4-3 with TRBJ1-1; no reliable D call. The germline CDR1 and CDR2 sequences are LGHNA and YSLEER. This CDR3 has 17 amino acids. V was cut by 1 base and J by 6 bases, with 21 bases left in between. CDR3 sequence (DNA): TGCGCCAGCAGCCAAGGGGGTAGGGCGCGGCCGGGAGCTGAAGCTTTCTTT. Translated, it gives CASSQGGRARPGAEAFF.

This clonotype came up a few times. The V and J genes are TRBV6-2 or TRBV6-3 and TRBJ2-1; D ambiguous. Deletions cut 10 bases from V and 3 bases from J, with 13 bases between. This CDR3 is 13 amino acids long. Germline-derived CDR1 and CDR2 are MNHEY and SVGEGT. The CDR3: CATVPSVYNEQFF. CDR3 nucleotide sequence: TGTGCCACGGTCCCCAGCGTCTACAATGAGCAGTTCTTC.

The sample holds many counts of this clonotype. V gene TRBV28 combines with J gene TRBJ2-7; 9 bases are shared with TRBD2. Per germline, CDR1 MDHEN and CDR2 SYDVKM. Trimming cost V 6 bases and J 4 bases; bases outside gene matches: 13. The CDR3 contains 16 residues. CDR3 protein: CASRQTYGLAMYEQYF. The CDR3 region has the DNA TGTGCCAGCAGACAAACTTATGGACTAGCGATGTACGAGCAGTACTTC.

Only a few counts were recorded for this clonotype. The CDR3 coding sequence is TGTGCCAGCAGCTTTCCGGGGGTTCCCTCCTCCTACAATGAGCAGTTCTTC. Its protein product is CASSFPGVPSSYNEQFF. The chain uses TRBV7-9 and TRBJ2-1; the D gene is possibly TRBD2 (6 bases). Trimming cost V 3 bases and J 0 bases, with 15 bases left between them. Germline lookup yields CDR1 SEHNR and CDR2 FQNEAQ (reference sequence). CDR3 length: 17 amino acids.

This chain uses TRBV6-1 with TRBJ1-5, with D uncertain. CDR3 length equals 15 residues. CDR1 and CDR2 (germline): MNHNS, SASEGT. The germline V and J ends were trimmed by 3 bases and 4 bases, with 13 bases remaining between them. For the CDR3, the DNA is TGTGCCAGCAGTGATCTCCAGGCGGGGAATCAGCCCCAGCATTTT. It translates to CASSDLQAGNQPQHF.

This clonotype was counted at least ten times. Relative to the germline gene, one junction end is altered; a read error may explain this. The chain has TRBV14 and TRBJ2-7; 7 nucleotides match TRBD1. CDR3 size: 13 residues. Germline CDR1 reads SGHDN; CDR2 reads FVKESK. CDR3 region: CASSRTGVYEQYF. The CDR3 DNA is TGCGCCAGCAGCCGGACAGGAGTCTACGAGCAGTACTTC.

This clonotype was seen repeatedly, ten times or more. This chain's CDR3 is CASSPGKHGTQYF. The CDR3 bases are TGTGCCAGCAGTCCCGGGAAGCACGGGACCCAGTACTTC. The chain employs TRBV6-5 and TRBJ2-5, with D possibly matching TRBD2 (5 bases). CDR1 and CDR2 from the germline V gene are MNHEY and SVGAGI. V lost 5 bases and J lost 7, with 14 bases in between. The CDR3 is made up of 13 amino acids.

This chain links TRBV24-1 with TRBJ2-2, with 10 bases aligning to TRBD1. The germline CDR1 and CDR2 sequences are KGHDR and SFDVKD. V trimming: 9 bases; J trimming: 6 bases; junction bases outside the gene matches: 6. This CDR3 is 14 amino acids long. Here the CDR3 DNA reads TGTGCCACCGCCCGGGACAGGGGCGCCGGGGAGCTGTTTTTT. Amino acids: CATARDRGAGELFF.

This rearrangement joins TRBV27 to TRBJ1-6; a weak D match, TRBD1 (5 bases). This CDR3 contains 16 residues. V was pared by 0 bases and J by 6 bases, with 12 bases between. Germline loops: CDR1 MNHEY, CDR2 SMNVEV (reference sequence). The CDR3 region has the DNA TGTGCCAGCAGTTTATCAATCCCAGGGTCTAATTCACCCCTCCACTTT. It is translated as CASSLSIPGSNSPLHF.

This clonotype was counted ten times or more. This chain uses TRBV3-1 with TRBJ2-2; 7 bases agree with TRBD1. The CDR3 sequence is 16 residues long. V dropped 2 bases and J dropped 6; count of bases not matched to a gene: 9. The V gene's germline CDR1 is LGHDT and CDR2 YNNKEL (reference sequence). The CDR3, as DNA: TGTGCCAGCAGCCAAAGAGGACAGGTCAGGGCCGGGGAGCTGTTTTTT. Amino acids: CASSQRGQVRAGELFF. Full variable domain (missing parts from reference TRBV3-1 and TRBJ2-2): DTAVSQTPKYLVTQMGNDKSIKCEQNLGHDTMYWYKQDSKKFLKIMFSYNNKELIINETVPNRFSPKSPDKAHLNLHINSLELGDSAVYFCASSQRGQVRAGELFFGEGSRLTVL.

About this clonotype itself: A much larger clonotype is one base distant, so this may be a read error. No conserved phenylalanine or tryptophan ends this CDR3, so it is likely a read error. V and J are TRBV7-6 and TRBJ1-1, with D possibly matching TRBD1 (6 bases). The germline V and J ends were trimmed by 0 bases and 1 base, with 9 bases remaining between them. This CDR3 has 15 residues. Germline V gene lookup returns CDR1 SGHVS and CDR2 FNYEAQ. The CDR3 here is CASSLAKGQNTEAFL. As DNA, the CDR3 is TGTGCCAGCAGCTTAGCAAAGGGACAGAACACTGAAGCTTTCCTT.

The V gene is TRBV18, the J gene TRBJ1-1; D ambiguous. The CDR3 loop spans 12 amino acids. CDR1 is KGHSH and CDR2 is LQKENI in the germline V gene. Trimming left V 5 bases short and J 4 bases short, with 8 bases between. CDR3 sequence (DNA): TGTGCCAGCTCATCCATTAGCACTGAAGCTTTCTTT. This sequence encodes CASSSISTEAFF.